This T cell receptor beta chain comes out of a study of blood T cell repertoires in COVID-19. In the study overall: Samples taken during acute and convalescent COVID-19 were collected in the United States, Italy and Spain.

V shed 3 bases and J shed 5 bases, with 10 bases lying between them. The CDR3 is made up of 13 amino acids. Germline V lookup: CDR1 SQVTM, CDR2 ANQGSEA. Original analysis: Reference gene primer amplification in the assay estimated nucleated cell counts. TCRdb's table, derived via immunoSEQ multiplex PCR, lists solely in-frame clones and lacks some. V and J calls plus clone size are reproduced from that table; the DNA served to infer D and trimming. The sample holds around 200,000 clones, roughly nine tenths seen once. The V and J genes are TRBV29-1 and TRBJ2-2; D might be TRBD1 (6 bases). The receptor was isolated from a woman of 80 years or more in a cohort sampled during active or convalescent COVID-19. Input material: peripheral blood. The CDR3 loop reads CSVDQGRTGELFF. The CDR3 DNA sequence: TGCAGCGTTGACCAGGGGCGGACCGGGGAGCTGTTTTTT.